The T cell receptor (beta chain) under discussion was sequenced for a study of neurological immune-mediated disorders. The study, taken as a whole, reports: The repertoires of 18 of 34 multiple sclerosis patients were placed by phylogenetic grouping in a single related-CDR3 cluster, which may be a signature.

The CDR3 is 17 amino acids. Trimming cost V 1 base and J 4 bases; bases outside gene matches: 6. Looked up from germline, CDR1 is SGHDN and CDR2 is FVKESK. This clonotype was recorded many times. Antigen: not known. From the 5' RACE reads, TCRdb called clonotypes with MiXCR, one entry per CDR3 protein. The profile shows just over 95,000 distinct CDR3 sequences, 3.5% of them singletons. This TCR derives from a woman aged 18-29 years with multiple sclerosis. Sequencing was done on a sample of PBMCs. The chain joins TRBV14 to TRBJ2-1; 11 bases fit TRBD2. CDR3 in DNA: TGTGCCAGCAGCCAAGTCCTCTTAGCGGGAGGGTACAATGAGCAGTTCTTC. The encoded protein is CASSQVLLAGGYNEQFF.